This T cell receptor beta chain was identified during a study of CD8 T cells in ankylosing spondylitis. It was by quantitative 5'-RACE with molecular barcodes that TCR beta libraries were made. TCRdb itself ran the 5' RACE reads through MiXCR, one entry per CDR3 protein. Of 200,000 to 250,000 distinct CDR3 sequences listed, roughly 24% are singletons. This CDR3 has 13 residues. Germline CDR1 and CDR2: SGHTA and FQGNSA. Trimming left V 5 bases short and J 2 bases short, with 7 bases between. The table lists this clonotype with a few counts. Its antigen is still unknown. Findings and limits, study-wide: Typical of ankylosing spondylitis blood, it appeared, was a TCR beta motif of eight highly homologous variants. Significant enrichment of disease-linked clones was reported in matched ankylosing spondylitis synovial fluid. The disease-linked clones had a CD8+ phenotype and low blood frequencies.

The chain recombines TRBV7-2 with TRBJ1-5, with D unclear. The TCR originated in a male donor with ankylosing spondylitis or in good health (not recorded which). The specimen sequenced was blood, either unsorted or a sorted T cell fraction (not recorded which). The CDR3 nucleotides read TGTGCCAGCAGCCCCTGGGGCAATCAGCCCCAGCATTTT. This encodes CASSPWGNQPQHF.